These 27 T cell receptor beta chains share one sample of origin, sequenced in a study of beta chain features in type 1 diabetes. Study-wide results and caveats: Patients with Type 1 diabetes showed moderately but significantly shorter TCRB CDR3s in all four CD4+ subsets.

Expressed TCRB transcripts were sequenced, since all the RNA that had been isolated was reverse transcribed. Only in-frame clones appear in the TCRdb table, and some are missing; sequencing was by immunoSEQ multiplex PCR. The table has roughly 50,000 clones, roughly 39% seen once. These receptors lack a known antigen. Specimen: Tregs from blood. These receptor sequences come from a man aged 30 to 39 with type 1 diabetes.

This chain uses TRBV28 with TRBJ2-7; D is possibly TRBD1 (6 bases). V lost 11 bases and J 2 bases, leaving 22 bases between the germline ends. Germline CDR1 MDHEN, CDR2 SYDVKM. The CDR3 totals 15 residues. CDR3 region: CASEGVSGFTYEQYF. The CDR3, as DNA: TGTGCCTCCGAGGGGGTATCCGGTTTTACCTACGAGCAGTACTTC.

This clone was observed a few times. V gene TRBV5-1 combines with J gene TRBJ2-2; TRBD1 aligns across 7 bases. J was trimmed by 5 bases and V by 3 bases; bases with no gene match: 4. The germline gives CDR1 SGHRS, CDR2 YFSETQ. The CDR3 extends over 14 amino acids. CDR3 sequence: CASSSGQLTGELFF. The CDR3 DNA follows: TGCGCCAGCAGCTCGGGACAGCTGACCGGGGAGCTGTTTTTT.

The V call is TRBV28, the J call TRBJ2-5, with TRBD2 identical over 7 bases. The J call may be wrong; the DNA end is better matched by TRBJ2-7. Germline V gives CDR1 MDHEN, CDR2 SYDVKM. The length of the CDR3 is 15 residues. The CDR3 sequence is CASRTPGLKTYEQYF. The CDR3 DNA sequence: TGTGCCAGCAGAACGCCGGGACTAAAAACCTACGAGCAGTACTTC.

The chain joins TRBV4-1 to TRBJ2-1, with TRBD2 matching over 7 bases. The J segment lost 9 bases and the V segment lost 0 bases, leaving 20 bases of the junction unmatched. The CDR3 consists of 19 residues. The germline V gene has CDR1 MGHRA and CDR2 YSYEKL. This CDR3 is CASSQDLQVAGAFRSEQFF. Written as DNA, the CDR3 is TGCGCCAGCAGCCAAGATCTCCAGGTCGCGGGAGCCTTCCGGAGTGAGCAGTTCTTC.

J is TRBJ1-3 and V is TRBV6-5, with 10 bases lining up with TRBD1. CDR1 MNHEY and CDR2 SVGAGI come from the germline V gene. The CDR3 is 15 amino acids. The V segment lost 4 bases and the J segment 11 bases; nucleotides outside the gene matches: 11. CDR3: CASSSRGTGVVAIYF. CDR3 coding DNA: TGTGCCAGCAGTTCCAGGGGGACAGGGGTTGTCGCCATATATTTT.

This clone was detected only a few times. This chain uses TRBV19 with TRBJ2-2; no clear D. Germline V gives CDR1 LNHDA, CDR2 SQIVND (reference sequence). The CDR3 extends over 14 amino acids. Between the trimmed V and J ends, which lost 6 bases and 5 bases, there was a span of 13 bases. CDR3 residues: CASRVSSRTGELFF. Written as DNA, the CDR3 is TGTGCCAGTAGGGTATCATCCCGGACCGGGGAGCTGTTTTTT. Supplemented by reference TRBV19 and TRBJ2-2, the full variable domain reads DGGITQSPKYLFRKEGQNVTLSCEQNLNHDAMYWYRQDPGQGLRLIYYSQIVNDFQKGDIAEGYSVSREKKESFPLTVTSAQKNPTAFYLCASRVSSRTGELFFGEGSRLTVL.

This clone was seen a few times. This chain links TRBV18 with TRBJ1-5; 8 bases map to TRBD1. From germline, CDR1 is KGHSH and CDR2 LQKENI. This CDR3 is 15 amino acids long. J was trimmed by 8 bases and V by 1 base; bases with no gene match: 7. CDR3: CASSPRTGRYEPQHF. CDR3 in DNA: TGTGCCAGCTCACCACGGACAGGGAGGTATGAGCCCCAGCATTTT. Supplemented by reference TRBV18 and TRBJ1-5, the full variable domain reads NAGVMQNPRHLVRRRGQEARLRCSPMKGHSHVYWYRQLPEEGLKFMVYLQKENIIDESGMPKERFSAEFPKEGPSILRIQQVVRGDSAAYFCASSPRTGRYEPQHFGDGTRLSIL.

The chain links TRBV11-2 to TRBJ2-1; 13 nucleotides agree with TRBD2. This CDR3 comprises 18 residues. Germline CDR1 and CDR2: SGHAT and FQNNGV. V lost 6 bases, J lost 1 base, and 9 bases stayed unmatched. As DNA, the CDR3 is TGTGCCAGCAGGGTAACTGGGACTAGCGGGAAATCCTACAATGAGCAGTTCTTC. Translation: CASRVTGTSGKSYNEQFF.

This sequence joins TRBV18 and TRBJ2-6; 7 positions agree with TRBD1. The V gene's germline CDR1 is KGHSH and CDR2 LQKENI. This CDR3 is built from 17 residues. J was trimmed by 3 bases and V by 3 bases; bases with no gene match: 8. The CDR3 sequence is CASSPQSTGSGANVLTF. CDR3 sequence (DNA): TGTGCCAGCTCACCCCAATCGACAGGGAGTGGGGCCAACGTCCTGACTTTC.

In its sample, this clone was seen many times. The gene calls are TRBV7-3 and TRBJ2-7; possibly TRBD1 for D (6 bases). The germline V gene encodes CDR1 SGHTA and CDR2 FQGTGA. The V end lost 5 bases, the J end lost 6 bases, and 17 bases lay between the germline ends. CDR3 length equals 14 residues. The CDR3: CASSKGTIGSEQYF. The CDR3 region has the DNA TGTGCCAGCAGCAAGGGGACAATTGGATCCGAGCAGTACTTC.

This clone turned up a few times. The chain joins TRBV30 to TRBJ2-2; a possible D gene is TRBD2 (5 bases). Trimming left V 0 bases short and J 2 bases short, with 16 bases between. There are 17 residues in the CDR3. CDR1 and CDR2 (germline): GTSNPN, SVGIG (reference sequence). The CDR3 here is CAWSVYFRGRNTGELFF. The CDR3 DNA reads TGTGCCTGGAGTGTTTACTTCCGCGGGCGTAACACCGGGGAGCTGTTTTTT. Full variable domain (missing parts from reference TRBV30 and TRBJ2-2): SQTIHQWPATLVQPVGSPLSLECTVEGTSNPNLYWYRQAAGRGLQLLFYSVGIGQISSEVPQNLSASRPQDRQFILSSKKLLLSDSGFYLCAWSVYFRGRNTGELFFGEGSRLTVL.

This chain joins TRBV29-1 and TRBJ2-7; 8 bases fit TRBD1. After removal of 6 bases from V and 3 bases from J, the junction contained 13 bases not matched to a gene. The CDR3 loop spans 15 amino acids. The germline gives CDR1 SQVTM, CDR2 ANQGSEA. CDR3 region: CSVRKGQGLDYEQYF. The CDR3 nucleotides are TGCAGCGTCCGGAAAGGACAGGGCCTGGACTACGAGCAGTACTTC.

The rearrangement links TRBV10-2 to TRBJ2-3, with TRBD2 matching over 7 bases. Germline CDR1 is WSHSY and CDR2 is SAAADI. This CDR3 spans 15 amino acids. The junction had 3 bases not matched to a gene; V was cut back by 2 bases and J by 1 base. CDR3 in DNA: TGCGCCAGCAGTGAGGGGGGAGGGCGCACAGATACGCAGTATTTT. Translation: CASSEGGGRTDTQYF.

This CDR3 is CASSGGDYHPAFF. DNA for the CDR3: TGTGCCAGCAGTGGGGGGGACTACCACCCGGCTTTCTTT. V is TRBV6-1 and J is TRBJ1-1, with TRBD1 as a possible D gene (5 bases). The ends were cut back, 4 bases at V and 11 bases at J, with 17 bases in the middle. This CDR3 region has 13 residues. CDR1 and CDR2 from the germline V gene are MNHNS and SASEGT.

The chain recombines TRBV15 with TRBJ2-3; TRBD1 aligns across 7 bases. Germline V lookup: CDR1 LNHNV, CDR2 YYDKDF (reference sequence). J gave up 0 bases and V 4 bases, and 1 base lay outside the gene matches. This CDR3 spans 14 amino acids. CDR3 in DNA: TGTGCCACCAGCATGGGACAGAGCACAGATACGCAGTATTTT. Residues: CATSMGQSTDTQYF.

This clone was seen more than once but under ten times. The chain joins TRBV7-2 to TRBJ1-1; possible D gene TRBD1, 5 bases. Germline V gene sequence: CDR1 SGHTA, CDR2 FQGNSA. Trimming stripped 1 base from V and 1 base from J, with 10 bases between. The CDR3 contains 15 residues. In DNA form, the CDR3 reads TGTGCCAGCAGCTTAGATCGGGGGGGGAACACTGAAGCTTTCTTT. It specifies CASSLDRGGNTEAFF.

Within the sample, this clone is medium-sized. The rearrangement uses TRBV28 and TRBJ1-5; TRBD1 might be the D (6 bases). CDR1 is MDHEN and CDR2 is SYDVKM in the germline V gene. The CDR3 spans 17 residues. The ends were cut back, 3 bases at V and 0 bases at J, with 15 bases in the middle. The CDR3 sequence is CASSFLWTDYSNQPQHF. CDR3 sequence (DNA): TGTGCCAGCAGTTTCCTTTGGACAGATTATAGCAATCAGCCCCAGCATTTT.

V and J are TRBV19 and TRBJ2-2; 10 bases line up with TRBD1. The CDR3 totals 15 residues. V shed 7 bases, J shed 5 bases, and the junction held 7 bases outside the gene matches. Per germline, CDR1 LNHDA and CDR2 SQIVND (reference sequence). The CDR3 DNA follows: TGTGCCAGTAAGGACAGGGGGGTTGGGACCGGGGAGCTGTTTTTT. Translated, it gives CASKDRGVGTGELFF.

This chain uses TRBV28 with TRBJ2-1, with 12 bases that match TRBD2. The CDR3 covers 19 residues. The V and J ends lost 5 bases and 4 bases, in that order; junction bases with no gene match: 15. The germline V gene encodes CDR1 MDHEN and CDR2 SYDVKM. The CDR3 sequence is CASSPLRASGRANYNEQFF. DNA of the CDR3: TGTGCCAGCAGTCCCCTTCGGGCTAGCGGGAGGGCTAATTACAATGAGCAGTTCTTC.

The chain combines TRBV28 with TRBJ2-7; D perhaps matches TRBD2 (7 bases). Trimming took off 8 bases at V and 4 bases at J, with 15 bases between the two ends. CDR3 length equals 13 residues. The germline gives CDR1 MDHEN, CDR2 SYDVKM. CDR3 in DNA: TGTGCCAGCTTCCCCGGGGGGCTGTACGAGCAGTACTTC. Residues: CASFPGGLYEQYF.

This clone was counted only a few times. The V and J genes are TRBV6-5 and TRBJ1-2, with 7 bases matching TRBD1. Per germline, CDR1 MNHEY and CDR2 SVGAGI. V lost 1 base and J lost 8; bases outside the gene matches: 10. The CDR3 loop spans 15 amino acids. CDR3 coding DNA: TGTGCCAGCAGTTACTTTACAGGGGACCCTCTAGGCTACACCTTC. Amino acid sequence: CASSYFTGDPLGYTF.

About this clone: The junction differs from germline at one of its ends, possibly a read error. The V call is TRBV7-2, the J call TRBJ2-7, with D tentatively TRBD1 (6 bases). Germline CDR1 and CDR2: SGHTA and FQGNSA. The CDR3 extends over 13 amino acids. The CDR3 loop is CASSLRRQDPLNF. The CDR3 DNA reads TGTGCCAGCAGCTTAAGGCGACAGGACCCTCTGAACTTC.

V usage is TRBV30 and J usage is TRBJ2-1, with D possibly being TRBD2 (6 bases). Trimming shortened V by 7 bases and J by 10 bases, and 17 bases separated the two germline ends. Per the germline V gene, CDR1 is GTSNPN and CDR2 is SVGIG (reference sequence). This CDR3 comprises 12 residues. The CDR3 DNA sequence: TGTGCCTCGGGACTGAGGAGCAGGGAGCAGTTCTTC. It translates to CASGLRSREQFF.

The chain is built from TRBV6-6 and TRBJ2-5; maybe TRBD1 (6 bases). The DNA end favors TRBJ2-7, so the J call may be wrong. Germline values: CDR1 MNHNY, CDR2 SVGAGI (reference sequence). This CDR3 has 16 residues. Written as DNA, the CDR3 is TGTGCCAGCAGACTCGGGGACAACTTAAGCTCCTACGAGCAGTACTTC. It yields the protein CASRLGDNLSSYEQYF.

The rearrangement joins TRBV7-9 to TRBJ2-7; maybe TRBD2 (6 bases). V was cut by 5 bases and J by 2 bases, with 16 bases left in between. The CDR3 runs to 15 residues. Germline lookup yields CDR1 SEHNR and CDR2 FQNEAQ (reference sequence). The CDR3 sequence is CASSQDRRETYEQYF. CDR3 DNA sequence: TGTGCCAGCAGCCAAGATCGGCGGGAAACCTACGAGCAGTACTTC.

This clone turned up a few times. The DNA for the CDR3 is TGTGCCAGCAGCTTCCGGGAAAATCAGCCCCAGCATTTT. Protein product: CASSFRENQPQHF. The chain uses TRBV7-9 and TRBJ1-5; D gene uncertain. The CDR3 loop spans 13 amino acids. Germline V gene sequence: CDR1 SEHNR, CDR2 FQNEAQ (reference sequence). V lost 3 bases to trimming and J lost 4 bases, with 7 bases between them.

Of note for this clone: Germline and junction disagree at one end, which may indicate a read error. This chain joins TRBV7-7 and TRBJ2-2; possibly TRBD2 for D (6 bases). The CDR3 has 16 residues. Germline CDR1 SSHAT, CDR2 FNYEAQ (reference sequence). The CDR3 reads CASSLRRGMDTGELFF. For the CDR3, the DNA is TGTGCTAGCAGCTTGAGGCGCGGGATGGACACCGGGGAGCTGTTTTTT.